The T cell receptor beta chain described here comes from a study of CD8+ T cells in alopecia areata. Sample treatment: oral pan-JAK inhibitor, 5-10 mg twice daily. V dropped 4 bases and J dropped 1; count of bases not matched to a gene: 14. The CDR3 totals 17 residues. Germline loops: CDR1 SGDLS, CDR2 YYNGEE. Extraction and reverse transcription of RNA yielded cDNA as the sequencing template. The protocol was immunoSEQ multiplex PCR, while the TCRdb copy is restricted to in-frame clones and leaves out a portion. Of fewer than 200,000 clones in the sample, less than 70% are singletons; the top ten hold 12% to 15%. In regard to this clone: Its antigen is still unknown.

General observations from the study: Scalp and blood retained many expanded lesional clones during tofacitinib. Only one nonresponder was present, which leaves the link between baseline CD8+ expansion and response uncertain.

The chain joins TRBV9 to TRBJ2-7, with 7 bases fitting TRBD1. The source is a human donor with alopecia areata. The sample here was CD4+ T cells sorted from blood, taken at week 24, from a patient treated with tofacitinib. The CDR3 coding sequence is TGTGCCAGCAGCTCACAAACCATCTCAGGGGGATCCTACGAGCAGTACTTC. Translated: CASSSQTISGGSYEQYF.